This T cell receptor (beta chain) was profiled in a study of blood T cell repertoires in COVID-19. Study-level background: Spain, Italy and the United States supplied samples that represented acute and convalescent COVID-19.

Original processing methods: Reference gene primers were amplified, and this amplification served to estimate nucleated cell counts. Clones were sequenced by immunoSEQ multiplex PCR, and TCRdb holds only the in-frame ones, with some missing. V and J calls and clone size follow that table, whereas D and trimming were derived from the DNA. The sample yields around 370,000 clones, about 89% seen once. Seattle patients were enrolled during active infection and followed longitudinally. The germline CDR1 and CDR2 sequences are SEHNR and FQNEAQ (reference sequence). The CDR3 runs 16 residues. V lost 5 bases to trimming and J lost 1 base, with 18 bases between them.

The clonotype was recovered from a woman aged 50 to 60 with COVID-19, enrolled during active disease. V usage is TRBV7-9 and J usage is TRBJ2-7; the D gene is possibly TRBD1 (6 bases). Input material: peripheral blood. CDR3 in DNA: TGTGCCAGCAGCCCCCGGGACAAGCCTTTATCCTACGAGCAGTACTTC. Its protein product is CASSPRDKPLSYEQYF.